Listed here are 6 T cell receptor beta chains from one sample, sequenced in a study of CD8+ T cells in alopecia areata. Treatment given: oral pan-JAK inhibitor, 5-10 mg twice daily. Sequencing templates came from extracted RNA that was reverse transcribed into cDNA. The repertoire was sequenced with immunoSEQ multiplex PCR; TCRdb's copy has only in-frame clones and lacks some. The sample holds about 210,000 clones, over 60% seen once. The material was CD4+ T cells sorted from blood, obtained at week 4, from a patient treated with tofacitinib. The receptors come from a human donor with alopecia areata.

DNA of the CDR3: TGTGCCAGCAGGAAGGCTGCGAACTACGAGCAGTACTTC. Its protein is CASRKAANYEQYF. The chain combines TRBV7-6 with TRBJ2-7; D is unclear. There are 13 residues in the CDR3. Trimming took 6 bases from V and 3 from J, leaving 12 bases between them. CDR1 is SGHVS and CDR2 is FNYEAQ in the germline V gene.

This rearrangement joins TRBV29-1 to TRBJ1-5; 8 bases fit TRBD1. Losses at the gene ends were 7 bases for V and 7 bases for J; bases not matched to a gene: 6. This CDR3 contains 12 residues. Germline lookup yields CDR1 SQVTM and CDR2 ANQGSEA. The CDR3, as DNA: TGCAGCGCTCAGGGGGCTGGGCAGCCCCAGCATTTT. Encoded protein: CSAQGAGQPQHF.

The gene calls are TRBV15 and TRBJ2-1; no reliable D call. Trimming pared 1 base from V and 11 bases from J, leaving 9 bases between. Germline V gene data show CDR1 as LNHNV and CDR2 as YYDKDF (reference sequence). The CDR3 has 12 residues. The CDR3 protein is CATSRGTMKQFF. The CDR3 DNA reads TGTGCCACCAGCAGAGGAACGATGAAGCAGTTCTTC.

The chain is built from TRBV7-2 and TRBJ1-3; D is unresolved. CDR1 is SGHTA and CDR2 is FQGNSA in the germline V gene. The CDR3 totals 13 residues. V lost 0 bases and J 7 bases, leaving 7 bases between the germline ends. DNA for the CDR3: TGTGCCAGCAGCTTAGCAATAGGGAACACCATATATTTT. Translation gives CASSLAIGNTIYF.

This chain links TRBV29-1 with TRBJ1-1; no firm D call. CDR1 is SQVTM, CDR2 ANQGSEA, per germline. Trimming pared 7 bases from V and 0 bases from J, leaving 12 bases between. This CDR3 comprises 13 residues. The CDR3 nucleotides read TGCAGCGGTAATTTAGTTGTGAACACTGAAGCTTTCTTT. It yields the protein CSGNLVVNTEAFF. Full variable domain (rest looked up from reference TRBV29-1 and TRBJ1-1): SAVISQKPSRDICQRGTSLTIQCQVDSQVTMMFWYRQQPGQSLTLIATANQGSEATYESGFVIDKFPISRPNLTFSTLTVSNMSPEDSSIYLCSGNLVVNTEAFFGQGTRLTVV.

This chain uses TRBV9 with TRBJ2-3; D possibly corresponds to TRBD2 (5 bases). Trimming took 2 bases from V and 5 from J, leaving 12 bases between them. In germline, CDR1 is SGDLS, CDR2 YYNGEE. This CDR3 is 14 amino acids long. The CDR3 nucleotides read TGTGCCAGCAGCGTTACCGGGGTGGTAGATACGCAGTATTTT. It yields the protein CASSVTGVVDTQYF.